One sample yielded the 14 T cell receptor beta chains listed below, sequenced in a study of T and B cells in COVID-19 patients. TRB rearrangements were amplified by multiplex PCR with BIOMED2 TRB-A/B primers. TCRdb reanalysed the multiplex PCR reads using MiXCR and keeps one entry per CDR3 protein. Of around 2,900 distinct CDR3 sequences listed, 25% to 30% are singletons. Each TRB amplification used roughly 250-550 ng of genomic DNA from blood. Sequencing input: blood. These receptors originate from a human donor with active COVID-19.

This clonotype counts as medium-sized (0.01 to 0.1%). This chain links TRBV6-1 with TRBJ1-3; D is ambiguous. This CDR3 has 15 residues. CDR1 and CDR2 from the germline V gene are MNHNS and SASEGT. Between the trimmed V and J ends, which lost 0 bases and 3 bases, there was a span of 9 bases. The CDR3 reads CASSEARSGGNTIYF. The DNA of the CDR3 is TGTGCCAGCAGTGAAGCCAGGTCAGGTGGAAACACCATATATTTT.

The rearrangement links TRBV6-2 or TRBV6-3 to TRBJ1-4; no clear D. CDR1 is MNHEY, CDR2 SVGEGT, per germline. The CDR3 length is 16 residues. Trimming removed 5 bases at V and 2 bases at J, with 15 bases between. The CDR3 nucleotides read TGTGCCAGCAGTACCGGATTCGGGTGGACTAATGAAAAACTGTTTTTT. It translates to CASSTGFGWTNEKLFF.

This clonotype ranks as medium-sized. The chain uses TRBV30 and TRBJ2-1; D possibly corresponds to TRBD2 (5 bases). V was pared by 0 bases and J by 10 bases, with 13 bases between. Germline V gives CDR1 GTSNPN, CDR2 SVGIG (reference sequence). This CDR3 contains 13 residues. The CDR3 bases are TGTGCCTGGAGTGTACGGGGTGGAAAGGAGCAGTTCTTC. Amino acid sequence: CAWSVRGGKEQFF.

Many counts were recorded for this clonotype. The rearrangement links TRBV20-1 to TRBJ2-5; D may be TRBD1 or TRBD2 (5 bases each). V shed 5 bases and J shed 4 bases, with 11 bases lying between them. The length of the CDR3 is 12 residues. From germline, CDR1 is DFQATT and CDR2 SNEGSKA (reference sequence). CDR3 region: CSAEGRRETQYF. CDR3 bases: TGCAGTGCTGAGGGACGGCGAGAGACCCAGTACTTC.

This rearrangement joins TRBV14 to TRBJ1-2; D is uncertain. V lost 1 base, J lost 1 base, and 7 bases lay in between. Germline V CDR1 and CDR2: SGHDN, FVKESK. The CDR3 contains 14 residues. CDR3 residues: CASSQVRGNYGYTF. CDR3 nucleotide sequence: TGTGCCAGCAGCCAAGTCCGGGGTAACTATGGCTACACCTTC.

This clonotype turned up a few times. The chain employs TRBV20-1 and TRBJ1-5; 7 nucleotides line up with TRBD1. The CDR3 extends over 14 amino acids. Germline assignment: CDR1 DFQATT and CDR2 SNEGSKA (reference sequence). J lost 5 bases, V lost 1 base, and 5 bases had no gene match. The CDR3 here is CSARAGTVYQPQHF. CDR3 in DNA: TGCAGTGCTAGAGCCGGGACAGTTTATCAGCCCCAGCATTTT.

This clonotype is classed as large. CDR3 amino acids: CASSLAGPSNYEQYF. The CDR3 coding sequence is TGTGCCAGCAGCTTAGCCGGGCCTTCCAACTACGAGCAGTACTTC. The chain is built from TRBV11-3 and TRBJ2-7; D is ambiguous. This CDR3 spans 15 amino acids. Looked up from germline, CDR1 is SGHNT and CDR2 is YENEEA. V lost 1 base and J 3 bases, leaving 13 bases between the germline ends.

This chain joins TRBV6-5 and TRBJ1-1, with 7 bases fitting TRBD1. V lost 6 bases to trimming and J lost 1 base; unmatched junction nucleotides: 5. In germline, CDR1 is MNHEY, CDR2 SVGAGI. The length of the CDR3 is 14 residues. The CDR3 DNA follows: TGTGCCAGCAGGGCAGGGGGGGGGAACACTGAAGCTTTCTTT. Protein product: CASRAGGGNTEAFF.

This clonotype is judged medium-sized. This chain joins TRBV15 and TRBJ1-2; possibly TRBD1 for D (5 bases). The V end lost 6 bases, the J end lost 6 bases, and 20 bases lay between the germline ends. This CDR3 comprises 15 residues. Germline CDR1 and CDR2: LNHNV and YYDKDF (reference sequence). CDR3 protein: CATRGGTATSDGYTF. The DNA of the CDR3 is TGTGCCACCAGAGGCGGGACCGCTACTAGCGATGGCTACACCTTC.

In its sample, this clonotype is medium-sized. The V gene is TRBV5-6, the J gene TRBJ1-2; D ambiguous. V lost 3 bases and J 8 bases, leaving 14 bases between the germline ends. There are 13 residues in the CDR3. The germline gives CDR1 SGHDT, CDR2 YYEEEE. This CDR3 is CASSSDRYSGYTF. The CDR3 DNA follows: TGTGCCAGCAGCTCGGACCGCTATTCGGGCTACACCTTC.

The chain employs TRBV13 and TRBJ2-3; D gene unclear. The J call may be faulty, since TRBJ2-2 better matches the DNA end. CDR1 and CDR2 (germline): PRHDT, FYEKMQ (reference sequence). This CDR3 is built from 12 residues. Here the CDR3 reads CASSLGPWELFF. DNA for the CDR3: TGTGCCAGCAGCTTAGGACCGTGGGAGCTGTTTTTT.

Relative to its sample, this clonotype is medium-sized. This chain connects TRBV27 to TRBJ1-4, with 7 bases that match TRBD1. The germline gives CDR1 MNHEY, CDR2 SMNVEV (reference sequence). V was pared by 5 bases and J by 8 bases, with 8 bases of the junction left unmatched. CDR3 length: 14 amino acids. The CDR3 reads CASSPPQGREKLFF. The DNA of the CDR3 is TGTGCCAGCAGTCCACCACAGGGGCGGGAAAAACTGTTTTTT.

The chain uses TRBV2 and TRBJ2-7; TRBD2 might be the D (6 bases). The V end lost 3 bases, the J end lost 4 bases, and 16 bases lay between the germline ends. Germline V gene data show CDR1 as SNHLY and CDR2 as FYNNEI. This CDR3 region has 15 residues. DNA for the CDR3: TGTGCCAGCAGTGATGTAATTGCGGGGAGGTACGAGCAGTACTTC. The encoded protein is CASSDVIAGRYEQYF.

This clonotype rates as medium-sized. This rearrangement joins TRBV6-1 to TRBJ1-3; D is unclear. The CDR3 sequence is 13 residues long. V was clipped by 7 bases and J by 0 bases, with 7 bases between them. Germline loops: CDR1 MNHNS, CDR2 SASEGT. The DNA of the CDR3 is TGTGCCAGCAAGGTCAGCTCTGGAAACACCATATATTTT. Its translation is CASKVSSGNTIYF.